The rows below give T cell receptor beta chains drawn from one sample of a study of CD8+ T cells in alopecia areata. The method was immunoSEQ multiplex PCR; TCRdb's version includes in-frame clones alone and lacks a portion of them. Among 110,000 to 150,000 clones listed, about 56% were seen once. This specimen was CD8+ T cells sorted from blood, taken at week 4, from a patient treated with tofacitinib. All receptors come from a human donor with alopecia areata. Each CDR3 is given with its conserved first and last residue. Fields, in order: CDR3 protein, CDR3 DNA, V gene, J gene, D gene, clone size. The D gene is left open where the match is weak. Size values are once, few and many counts, or a class for expanded clones, and some rows have none.

CDR3 protein: CASSTEGDSPLHF
CDR3 DNA: TGTGCCAGCTCCACCGAAGGGGACTCACCCCTCCACTTT
V gene: TRBV18
J gene: TRBJ1-6
D gene: -
clone size: -

CDR3 protein: CASSLHGGAIQYF
CDR3 DNA: TGTGCCAGCAGCCTACACGGGGGGGCCATTCAGTACTTC
V gene: TRBV9
J gene: TRBJ2-4
D gene: TRBD2
clone size: -

CDR3 protein: CASSLSGANTGELFF
CDR3 DNA: TGTGCCAGCAGTTTGTCAGGGGCGAACACCGGGGAGCTGTTTTTT
V gene: TRBV27
J gene: TRBJ2-2
D gene: -
clone size: once

CDR3 protein: CASSSGAEQFF
CDR3 DNA: TGTGCCAGCAGCTCGGGCGCTGAGCAGTTCTTC
V gene: TRBV5-6
J gene: TRBJ2-1
D gene: -
clone size: few

CDR3 protein: CASLGGRSNQPQHF
CDR3 DNA: TGTGCCAGTTTGGGGGGACGGAGCAATCAGCCCCAGCATTTT
V gene: TRBV19
J gene: TRBJ1-5
D gene: -
clone size: -

CDR3 protein: CAWTSDWGNTEAFF
CDR3 DNA: TGTGCCTGGACCTCAGATTGGGGGAACACTGAAGCTTTCTTT
V gene: TRBV30
J gene: TRBJ1-1
D gene: -
clone size: once

CDR3 protein: CASSLGTDRVAYEQYF
CDR3 DNA: TGTGCCAGCAGCTTAGGAACTGACAGGGTGGCCTACGAGCAGTACTTC
V gene: TRBV7-6
J gene: TRBJ2-7
D gene: TRBD1
clone size: -

CDR3 protein: CASSWTSGDSGYNEQFF
CDR3 DNA: TGTGCCAGCAGCTGGACTAGCGGAGATTCCGGGTACAATGAGCAGTTCTTC
V gene: TRBV5-6
J gene: TRBJ2-1
D gene: TRBD2
clone size: few

CDR3 protein: CASSQSLAGGPTDTQYF
CDR3 DNA: TGTGCCAGCAGCCAGAGCCTAGCGGGGGGGCCGACAGATACGCAGTATTTT
V gene: TRBV11-2
J gene: TRBJ2-3
D gene: TRBD2
clone size: -

CDR3 protein: CASSLDPETQYF
CDR3 DNA: TGTGCCAGCAGCCTGGATCCGGAGACCCAGTACTTC
V gene: TRBV5-6
J gene: TRBJ2-5
D gene: -
clone size: -

CDR3 protein: CAISESGESSYNEQFF
CDR3 DNA: TGTGCCATCAGTGAGTCGGGGGAGAGCTCCTACAATGAGCAGTTCTTC
V gene: TRBV6-1
J gene: TRBJ2-1
D gene: -
clone size: -

CDR3 protein: CASSQVAGYQETQYF
CDR3 DNA: TGTGCCAGCAGCCAAGTCGCGGGGTACCAAGAGACCCAGTACTTC
V gene: TRBV14
J gene: TRBJ2-5
D gene: -
clone size: few

CDR3 protein: CASSQGRTGGNEQFF
CDR3 DNA: TGTGCCAGCAGCCAGGGGAGGACAGGGGGCAATGAGCAGTTCTTC
V gene: TRBV7-6
J gene: TRBJ2-1
D gene: TRBD1
clone size: -

CDR3 protein: CASSYRDSGGNQPQHF
CDR3 DNA: TGTGCCAGCAGCTACAGGGATAGCGGAGGCAATCAGCCCCAGCATTTT
V gene: TRBV2
J gene: TRBJ1-5
D gene: -
clone size: few

CDR3 protein: CASSSPLRVQNNEQFF
CDR3 DNA: TGTGCCAGCAGCTCCCCTTTGAGGGTTCAGAACAATGAGCAGTTCTTC
V gene: TRBV7-9
J gene: TRBJ2-1
D gene: -
clone size: -

CDR3 protein: CASRLAGRSSYNEQFF
CDR3 DNA: TGTGCCAGCAGATTAGCGGGTAGGAGCTCCTACAATGAGCAGTTCTTC
V gene: TRBV11-2
J gene: TRBJ2-1
D gene: TRBD2
clone size: -

CDR3 protein: CASSLQGTSEQFF
CDR3 DNA: TGTGCCAGCAGCTTGCAGGGCACGAGTGAGCAGTTCTTC
V gene: TRBV5-6
J gene: TRBJ2-1
D gene: -
clone size: -

CDR3 protein: CAWSSRDTGKLFF
CDR3 DNA: TGTGCCTGGAGCTCCCGGGACACAGGGAAACTGTTTTTT
V gene: TRBV30
J gene: TRBJ1-4
D gene: -
clone size: -

CDR3 protein: CAWSVRGENYGYTF
CDR3 DNA: TGTGCCTGGAGTGTACGAGGGGAAAACTATGGCTACACCTTC
V gene: TRBV30
J gene: TRBJ1-2
D gene: -
clone size: few

CDR3 protein: CASSDVAPEQFF
CDR3 DNA: TGTGCCAGCAGCGATGTGGCTCCAGAGCAGTTCTTC
V gene: TRBV7-6
J gene: TRBJ2-1
D gene: -
clone size: few

CDR3 protein: CAISGMGNQPQHF
CDR3 DNA: TGTGCCATCAGTGGGATGGGCAATCAGCCCCAGCATTTT
V gene: TRBV10-3
J gene: TRBJ1-5
D gene: -
clone size: -

CDR3 protein: CASSFTYTDTQYF
CDR3 DNA: TGTGCCAGCAGCTTTACTTACACAGATACGCAGTATTTT
V gene: TRBV11-2
J gene: TRBJ2-3
D gene: -
clone size: -

CDR3 protein: CASSFPLGAFF
CDR3 DNA: TGTGCCAGCAGTTTCCCCCTAGGGGCTTTCTTT
V gene: TRBV6-6
J gene: TRBJ1-1
D gene: -
clone size: few

CDR3 protein: CSASYNEQFF
CDR3 DNA: TGCAGCGCGAGTTACAATGAGCAGTTCTTC
V gene: TRBV29-1
J gene: TRBJ2-1
D gene: -
clone size: few

CDR3 protein: CAISESKGLSSPLHF
CDR3 DNA: TGTGCCATCAGTGAGTCGAAGGGGCTGTCTTCACCCCTCCACTTT
V gene: TRBV10-3
J gene: TRBJ1-6
D gene: -
clone size: once

CDR3 protein: CATPLKTVHNYGYTF
CDR3 DNA: TGTGCCACCCCTCTCAAGACAGTTCATAACTATGGCTACACCTTC
V gene: TRBV2
J gene: TRBJ1-2
D gene: -
clone size: -

CDR3 protein: CATWDGHTQETQYF
CDR3 DNA: TGTGCCACTTGGGATGGACACACCCAAGAGACCCAGTACTTC
V gene: TRBV6-5
J gene: TRBJ2-5
D gene: -
clone size: -

CDR3 protein: CASGTGGRNGYTF
CDR3 DNA: TGTGCCTCCGGGACAGGGGGTCGGAATGGCTACACCTTC
V gene: TRBV30
J gene: TRBJ1-2
D gene: TRBD1
clone size: -

CDR3 protein: CASSFQVTSYEQYF
CDR3 DNA: TGTGCCAGCAGTTTTCAGGTGACCTCCTACGAGCAGTACTTC
V gene: TRBV27
J gene: TRBJ2-7
D gene: -
clone size: -

CDR3 protein: CASGSPLAGLTDTQYF
CDR3 DNA: TGTGCTAGTGGTTCCCCGCTAGCGGGGCTCACAGATACGCAGTATTTT
V gene: TRBV12-5
J gene: TRBJ2-3
D gene: TRBD2
clone size: few

CDR3 protein: CASRPRERAIEQYF
CDR3 DNA: TGTGCCAGCAGGCCCCGAGAGCGTGCCATCGAGCAGTACTTC
V gene: TRBV27
J gene: TRBJ2-7
D gene: -
clone size: -

CDR3 protein: CASSLVLAGGTDTQYF
CDR3 DNA: TGTGCCAGCAGTTTAGTACTAGCGGGGGGCACAGATACGCAGTATTTT
V gene: TRBV27
J gene: TRBJ2-3
D gene: TRBD2
clone size: -

CDR3 protein: CASSPSTRSPMGDTQYF
CDR3 DNA: TGTGCCAGCAGCCCCTCAACTCGGTCCCCGATGGGAGATACGCAGTATTTT
V gene: TRBV11-2
J gene: TRBJ2-3
D gene: -
clone size: once

CDR3 protein: CASSPGLVVPLHF
CDR3 DNA: TGTGCCAGCAGCCCGGGTCTCGTGGTACCCCTCCACTTT
V gene: TRBV27
J gene: TRBJ1-6
D gene: -
clone size: -

CDR3 protein: CAWTHPREGNYGYTF
CDR3 DNA: TGTGCCTGGACTCATCCGAGGGAAGGAAACTATGGCTACACCTTC
V gene: TRBV30
J gene: TRBJ1-2
D gene: -
clone size: -

CDR3 protein: CASSLPGQGSYEQYF
CDR3 DNA: TGCGCCAGCAGCTTGCCTGGACAGGGTTCCTACGAGCAGTACTTC
V gene: TRBV5-1
J gene: TRBJ2-7
D gene: TRBD1
clone size: -

CDR3 protein: CAWSVVRDYEQYF
CDR3 DNA: TGTGCCTGGAGTGTAGTCAGGGATTACGAGCAGTACTTC
V gene: TRBV30
J gene: TRBJ2-7
D gene: -
clone size: -

CDR3 protein: CASTPRGSNQPQHF
CDR3 DNA: TGTGCCAGCACCCCCCGGGGTAGCAATCAGCCCCAGCATTTT
V gene: TRBV6-5
J gene: TRBJ1-5
D gene: -
clone size: -

CDR3 protein: CASSLYGGLAKNIQYF
CDR3 DNA: TGTGCCAGCAGTTTATACGGGGGACTAGCCAAAAACATTCAGTACTTC
V gene: TRBV27
J gene: TRBJ2-4
D gene: -
clone size: few

CDR3 protein: CASSLLAGQGADTQYF
CDR3 DNA: TGTGCCAGCAGTTTATTAGCGGGGCAGGGTGCAGATACGCAGTATTTT
V gene: TRBV27
J gene: TRBJ2-3
D gene: TRBD2
clone size: -

CDR3 protein: CASSLRTGGWVHEQFF
CDR3 DNA: TGTGCCAGCAGCCTCCGGACAGGGGGCTGGGTACATGAGCAGTTCTTC
V gene: TRBV13
J gene: TRBJ2-1
D gene: TRBD1
clone size: few

CDR3 protein: CASSPGGGEQFF
CDR3 DNA: TGTGCCAGCAGCCCGGGAGGGGGTGAGCAGTTCTTC
V gene: TRBV5-6
J gene: TRBJ2-1
D gene: TRBD2
clone size: -

CDR3 protein: CASSPSFGQVPWEQYF
CDR3 DNA: TGTGCCAGCAGTCCAAGTTTCGGACAGGTTCCCTGGGAGCAGTACTTC
V gene: TRBV27
J gene: TRBJ2-7
D gene: TRBD1
clone size: -

CDR3 protein: CASSISWNTEAFF
CDR3 DNA: TGTGCCAGTAGTATATCGTGGAACACTGAAGCTTTCTTT
V gene: TRBV19
J gene: TRBJ1-1
D gene: -
clone size: -

CDR3 protein: CSVERGYEQYF
CDR3 DNA: TGCAGCGTTGAGAGGGGCTACGAGCAGTACTTC
V gene: TRBV29-1
J gene: TRBJ2-7
D gene: -
clone size: -

CDR3 protein: CAWSQGNEQFF
CDR3 DNA: TGTGCCTGGTCGCAGGGGAATGAGCAGTTCTTC
V gene: TRBV30
J gene: TRBJ2-1
D gene: -
clone size: -

CDR3 protein: CASSQGLASSYEQYF
CDR3 DNA: TGTGCCAGCAGCCAGGGACTAGCGAGCTCCTACGAGCAGTACTTC
V gene: TRBV7-9
J gene: TRBJ2-7
D gene: TRBD2
clone size: once

CDR3 protein: CASSFDRVSYEQYF
CDR3 DNA: TGCGCCAGCAGCTTCGACAGGGTGAGCTACGAGCAGTACTTC
V gene: TRBV5-1
J gene: TRBJ2-7
D gene: TRBD1
clone size: -

CDR3 protein: CASSLSSGTGTFHEQYF
CDR3 DNA: TGTGCCAGCAGTCTCTCATCCGGGACAGGGACGTTCCACGAGCAGTACTTC
V gene: TRBV27
J gene: TRBJ2-7
D gene: TRBD1
clone size: -

CDR3 protein: CASSLDSEAFF
CDR3 DNA: TGTGCCAGCAGCCTAGACAGTGAAGCTTTCTTT
V gene: TRBV11-2
J gene: TRBJ1-1
D gene: -
clone size: -

CDR3 protein: CASSSDRAGELFF
CDR3 DNA: TGTGCCAGCAGCTCGGACAGGGCCGGGGAGCTGTTTTTT
V gene: TRBV7-9
J gene: TRBJ2-2
D gene: TRBD1
clone size: -

CDR3 protein: CAWRQGYDQPQHF
CDR3 DNA: TGTGCCTGGAGACAGGGGTACGATCAGCCCCAGCATTTT
V gene: TRBV30
J gene: TRBJ1-5
D gene: TRBD1
clone size: -

CDR3 protein: CASSLEGVFGSGANVLTF
CDR3 DNA: TGTGCCAGCAGCTTAGAGGGAGTCTTTGGCTCTGGGGCCAACGTCCTGACTTTC
V gene: TRBV7-9
J gene: TRBJ2-6
D gene: -
clone size: -

CDR3 protein: CASSLRPPYEQFF
CDR3 DNA: TGTGCCAGCAGCCTCCGCCCACCTTATGAGCAGTTCTTC
V gene: TRBV5-4
J gene: TRBJ2-1
D gene: -
clone size: few

CDR3 protein: CASSQGPGLLYGYTF
CDR3 DNA: TGCGCCAGCAGCCAAGGCCCCGGGTTGCTATATGGCTACACCTTC
V gene: TRBV4-1
J gene: TRBJ1-2
D gene: -
clone size: -

CDR3 protein: CASRRGGQPQHF
CDR3 DNA: TGTGCCAGCAGGAGGGGAGGACAGCCCCAGCATTTT
V gene: TRBV27
J gene: TRBJ1-5
D gene: -
clone size: once

CDR3 protein: CASSQGGGTQYF
CDR3 DNA: TGTGCCAGCAGCCAGGGGGGTGGTACGCAGTATTTT
V gene: TRBV9
J gene: TRBJ2-3
D gene: -
clone size: few

CDR3 protein: CASSTWDSTDTQYF
CDR3 DNA: TGTGCCAGCAGCACCTGGGACAGCACAGATACGCAGTATTTT
V gene: TRBV9
J gene: TRBJ2-3
D gene: -
clone size: -

CDR3 protein: CASSGGGNTEAFF
CDR3 DNA: TGTGCCAGCAGCGGCGGGGGGAACACTGAAGCTTTCTTT
V gene: TRBV9
J gene: TRBJ1-1
D gene: -
clone size: -